The entry that follows covers one T cell receptor beta chain sequence. This entry belongs to a study of CD8+CD57+ T cells in acquired aplastic anemia. Study-level information: Sorted CD4+ and CD8+ cells gave a mean 3.2 ug DNA, range roughly 0.2 to 27.4 ug.

This CDR3 region has 15 residues. Germline assignment: CDR1 SGDLS and CDR2 YYNGEE. J was trimmed by 2 bases and V by 1 base; bases with no gene match: 5. CDR3 and TCR beta VDJ profiling relied on a genomic DNA template. TCRdb recomputed calls from the reads with MiXCR, one row per CDR3 protein. The sample includes 300,000 or so distinct CDR3 sequences, approximately 56% seen only once; the top ten take 8%. The V and J genes are TRBV9 and TRBJ1-2; 7 bases are a match to TRBD1. Sequenced material: sorted CD4+, CD8+, or CD8+CD57+ T cells (not recorded which) from PBMCs. The receptor was derived from a human donor with severe aplastic anemia or a healthy control (not recorded which). CDR3 sequence reads: CASSVMMTGNYGYTF. In DNA form, the CDR3 reads TGTGCCAGCAGCGTAATGATGACAGGGAACTATGGCTACACCTTC.